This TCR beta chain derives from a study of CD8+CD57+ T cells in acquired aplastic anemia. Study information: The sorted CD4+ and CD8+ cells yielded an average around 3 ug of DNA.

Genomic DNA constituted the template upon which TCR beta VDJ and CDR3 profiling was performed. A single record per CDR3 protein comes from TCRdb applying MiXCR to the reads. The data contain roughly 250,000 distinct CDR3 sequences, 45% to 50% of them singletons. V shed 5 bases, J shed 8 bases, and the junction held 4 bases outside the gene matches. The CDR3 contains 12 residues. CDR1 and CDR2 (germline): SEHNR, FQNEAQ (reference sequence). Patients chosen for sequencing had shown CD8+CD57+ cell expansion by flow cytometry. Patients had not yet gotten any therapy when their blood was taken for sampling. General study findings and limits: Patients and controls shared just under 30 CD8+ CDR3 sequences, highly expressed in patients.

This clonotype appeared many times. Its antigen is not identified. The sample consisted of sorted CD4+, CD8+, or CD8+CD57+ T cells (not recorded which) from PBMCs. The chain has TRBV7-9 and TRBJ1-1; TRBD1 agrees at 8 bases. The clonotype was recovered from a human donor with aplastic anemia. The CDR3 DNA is TGTGCCAGCAGCATGACAGGGGAGGAAGCTTTCTTT. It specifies CASSMTGEEAFF.